This T cell receptor (beta chain) originates from a study of blood T cell repertoires in COVID-19. Study-level background: Spain, Italy and the United States supplied samples that represented acute and convalescent COVID-19. Sample material is recorded as cDNA or gDNA derived from T cells, B-cell-depleted T cells, or PBMCs.

CDR3 size: 11 residues. Trimming took 4 bases from V and 5 from J, leaving 3 bases between them. Germline CDR1 is MNHEY and CDR2 is SVGAGI. Original methodology: Estimated nucleated cell counts came from reference gene primer amplification. Sequencing used immunoSEQ multiplex PCR; TCRdb keeps in-frame clones, though not all of them. V, J and clone size are those of that table, while D and trimming were read from the DNA. The sample lists about 70,000 clones, roughly 90% occurring once. Sequencing input: peripheral blood. This chain uses TRBV6-5 with TRBJ2-4, with D uncertain. This receptor was identified in a man aged 50 to 60 with acute or convalescent COVID-19. For the CDR3, the DNA is TGTGCCAGCAGTTCCGAAAACATTCAGTACTTC. The encoded protein is CASSSENIQYF.